The 22 T cell receptor beta chains given below trace back to one sample, sequenced in a study of blood T cell repertoires in COVID-19. Only in-frame clones appear in the TCRdb table, and some are missing; sequencing was by immunoSEQ multiplex PCR. The sample carries about 270,000 clones, around 84% recorded once. The sample comprised peripheral blood. These receptors came from a human donor with COVID-19, enrolled during active disease. The donor label of this sample is uncertain.

In this sample, this clone turned up a few times. The rearrangement joins TRBV6-5 to TRBJ1-1, with no clear D. CDR1 and CDR2 from the germline V gene are MNHEY and SVGAGI. CDR3 length equals 12 residues. Trimming left V 0 bases short and J 7 bases short, with 6 bases between. Here the CDR3 DNA reads TGTGCCAGCAGTTACTCAGAGAGTGAAGCTTTCTTT. It specifies CASSYSESEAFF.

Comments on this clone: One end of the junction varies from germline; a read error may be responsible. J is TRBJ1-3 and V is TRBV7-7; 7 bases are a match to TRBD1. The V gene's germline CDR1 is SSHAT and CDR2 FNYEAQ (reference sequence). This CDR3 region has 14 residues. Here the CDR3 DNA reads TGTGCTAGCAGTCCCGGGACAGCTGGAAACACCATATATTTT. This codes for CASSPGTAGNTIYF.

J is TRBJ2-2 and V is TRBV19, with 16 bases fitting TRBD2. Germline CDR1 reads LNHDA; CDR2 reads SQIVND (reference sequence). The trim removed 6 bases at V and 6 bases at J, leaving 7 bases unmatched. The CDR3 has 17 residues. This CDR3 is CASSPSGTSGRAGELFF. DNA of the CDR3: TGTGCCAGTAGCCCATCCGGGACTAGCGGGAGGGCCGGGGAGCTGTTTTTT.

The chain carries TRBV6-1 and TRBJ2-7; TRBD1 matches at 9 bases. The CDR3 consists of 15 residues. Looked up from germline, CDR1 is MNHNS and CDR2 is SASEGT. The V and J ends lost 2 bases and 4 bases, in that order; junction bases with no gene match: 6. CDR3 loop: CASSESGTGLYEQYF. Written as DNA, the CDR3 is TGTGCCAGCAGTGAATCCGGGACAGGGTTATACGAGCAGTACTTC.

This clone was picked up one time. V and J are TRBV27 and TRBJ1-1; 7 bases agree with TRBD1. CDR1 MNHEY and CDR2 SMNVEV come from the germline V gene (reference sequence). The V and J ends lost 6 bases and 1 base, in that order; junction bases with no gene match: 11. This CDR3 comprises 16 residues. CDR3 protein: CASRKDTGAPNTEAFF. CDR3 in DNA: TGTGCCAGCAGAAAAGACACAGGGGCACCGAACACTGAAGCTTTCTTT.

This rearrangement joins TRBV28 to TRBJ2-5; 10 bases are a match to TRBD1. Germline CDR1 reads MDHEN; CDR2 reads SYDVKM. This CDR3 region has 15 residues. Losses at the gene ends were 6 bases for V and 5 bases for J; bases not matched to a gene: 9. CDR3 in amino acids: CASSRRQGAGETQYF. In DNA, the CDR3 is TGTGCCAGCAGCCGCCGACAGGGGGCAGGGGAGACCCAGTACTTC. The full variable domain, in which reference TRBV28 and TRBJ2-5 provide the parts outside the CDR3, is DVKVTQSSRYLVKRTGEKVFLECVQDMDHENMFWYRQDPGLGLRLIYFSYDVKMKEKGDIPEGYSVSREKKERFSLILESASTNQTSMYLCASSRRQGAGETQYFGPGTRLLVL.

The CDR3: CASSQGQQETQYF. In DNA, the CDR3 is TGTGCCAGTAGCCAGGGACAGCAAGAGACCCAGTACTTC. The gene calls are TRBV19 and TRBJ2-5; 7 nucleotides agree with TRBD1. The CDR3 runs 13 residues. Germline loops: CDR1 LNHDA, CDR2 SQIVND (reference sequence). Trimming took 6 bases from V and 2 from J; bases not matched to a gene: 3.

V usage is TRBV7-2 and J usage is TRBJ2-3; D not resolved. The CDR3 has 14 residues. Germline V lookup: CDR1 SGHTA, CDR2 FQGNSA. V lost 3 bases and J lost 1, with 8 bases in between. CDR3 nucleotides: TGTGCCAGCAGCTTCGCGGCCCGCACAGATACGCAGTATTTT. It yields the protein CASSFAARTDTQYF.

This clone showed up just once. This chain links TRBV18 with TRBJ1-1; 9 bases are shared with TRBD1. The V segment lost 3 bases and the J segment 3 bases; nucleotides outside the gene matches: 5. Per the germline V gene, CDR1 is KGHSH and CDR2 is LQKENI. There are 15 residues in the CDR3. The CDR3 DNA reads as TGTGCCAGCTCACCCGGGACAGGGAGTTACACTGAAGCTTTCTTT. This encodes CASSPGTGSYTEAFF.

The rearrangement links TRBV10-2 to TRBJ1-1; 9 bases match TRBD1. The germline gives CDR1 WSHSY, CDR2 SAAADI. With V trimmed by 6 bases and J by 1 base, 3 bases remained unmatched. The CDR3 has 14 amino acids. In DNA, the CDR3 is TGCGCCAGCAGGGGACAGGGTAGGAACACTGAAGCTTTCTTT. The encoded protein is CASRGQGRNTEAFF.

The chain joins TRBV19 to TRBJ2-5; 8 bases fit TRBD1. Germline CDR1 is LNHDA and CDR2 is SQIVND (reference sequence). With V trimmed by 6 bases and J by 5 bases, 11 bases remained unmatched. The CDR3 has 15 residues. Here the CDR3 reads CASSTDRGRHETQYF. The CDR3 coding sequence is TGTGCCAGTAGCACCGACAGGGGTCGCCACGAGACCCAGTACTTC.

The chain employs TRBV28 and TRBJ2-5, with D perhaps matching TRBD1 (6 bases). V was clipped by 5 bases and J by 5 bases, with 15 bases between them. This CDR3 region has 14 residues. CDR1 and CDR2 from the germline V gene are MDHEN and SYDVKM. The CDR3 loop is CASSIQQGSETQYF. In DNA, the CDR3 is TGTGCCAGCAGTATCCAACAGGGATCGGAGACCCAGTACTTC.

The chain is built from TRBV28 and TRBJ1-5; D gene ambiguous. Germline V lookup: CDR1 MDHEN, CDR2 SYDVKM. V was pared by 2 bases and J by 4 bases, with 9 bases between. CDR3 length: 14 amino acids. The CDR3 here is CASSLIQVNQPQHF. The CDR3 nucleotides are TGTGCCAGCAGTTTAATCCAGGTAAATCAGCCCCAGCATTTT.

CDR3 DNA sequence: TGTGCCAGCAGGGGGGTAGCGGGAGTAGAGGGTGAGCAGTTCTTC. Its protein is CASRGVAGVEGEQFF. The gene calls are TRBV2 and TRBJ2-1; TRBD2 aligns across 9 bases. V lost 6 bases, J lost 9 bases, and 12 bases stayed unmatched. The germline gives CDR1 SNHLY, CDR2 FYNNEI. This CDR3 spans 15 amino acids.

The rearrangement links TRBV4-1 to TRBJ1-2, with D possibly being TRBD1 (6 bases). V was pared by 3 bases and J by 2 bases, with 16 bases between. Germline-derived CDR1 and CDR2 are MGHRA and YSYEKL. This CDR3 has 16 residues. In DNA form, the CDR3 reads TGCGCCAGCAGCCAGCTGACAGGACCCCAAAACTATGGCTACACCTTC. It encodes CASSQLTGPQNYGYTF.

This rearrangement joins TRBV29-1 to TRBJ2-1, with 10 bases fitting TRBD2. Trimming took 7 bases from V and 9 from J; bases not matched to a gene: 12. The CDR3 totals 14 residues. Germline V gives CDR1 SQVTM, CDR2 ANQGSEA. The CDR3 DNA follows: TGCAGCGGGAGAACTAGCGGGACCGGGGGTGAGCAGTTCTTC. Its protein product is CSGRTSGTGGEQFF.

The chain combines TRBV9 with TRBJ2-1; 8 nucleotides agree with TRBD2. V gave up 0 bases and J gave up 7 bases; unmatched junction bases: 15. Germline V gene data show CDR1 as SGDLS and CDR2 as YYNGEE. This CDR3 has 18 residues. The DNA for the CDR3 is TGTGCCAGCAGCGTAGTCGCTAGCGGGTGGAGGCTGAGTAATGAGCAGTTCTTC. Translation: CASSVVASGWRLSNEQFF.

The chain recombines TRBV7-6 with TRBJ1-5; perhaps TRBD1 as D (5 bases). Germline V gene sequence: CDR1 SGHVS, CDR2 FNYEAQ. This CDR3 comprises 14 residues. The V end lost 5 bases, the J end lost 3 bases, and 11 bases lay between the germline ends. CDR3 amino acids: CASSADSYNQPQHF. The DNA of the CDR3 is TGTGCCAGCAGCGCCGACAGTTACAATCAGCCCCAGCATTTT.

This clone has only a few counts. J is TRBJ2-7 and V is TRBV27; 12 bases align to TRBD1. This CDR3 has 15 residues. Germline V CDR1 and CDR2: MNHEY, SMNVEV (reference sequence). The junction had 7 bases not matched to a gene; V was cut back by 4 bases and J by 6 bases. For the CDR3, the DNA is TGTGCCAGCAGTTCATGGGACAGGGGGCCACTCGAGCAGTACTTC. This encodes CASSSWDRGPLEQYF.

The chain is built from TRBV11-2 and TRBJ2-1, with 9 nucleotides matching TRBD2. Trimming cost V 5 bases and J 0 bases; bases outside gene matches: 2. Germline CDR1 and CDR2: SGHAT and FQNNGV. The CDR3 runs to 15 residues. The CDR3 sequence: CASSPSGISYNEQFF. CDR3 coding DNA: TGTGCCAGCAGCCCTAGCGGGATCTCCTACAATGAGCAGTTCTTC. Full variable domain (missing parts from reference TRBV11-2 and TRBJ2-1): EAGVAQSPRYKIIEKRQSVAFWCNPISGHATLYWYQQILGQGPKLLIQFQNNGVVDDSQLPKDRFSAERLKGVDSTLKIQPAKLEDSAVYLCASSPSGISYNEQFFGPGTRLTVL.

The rearrangement uses TRBV27 and TRBJ2-7; 9 nucleotides agree with TRBD1. Germline CDR1 MNHEY, CDR2 SMNVEV (reference sequence). J lost 0 bases, V lost 3 bases, and 3 bases had no gene match. This CDR3 is built from 15 residues. This CDR3 is CASSFRDRDSYEQYF. CDR3 nucleotide sequence: TGTGCCAGCAGTTTTCGGGACAGGGACTCCTACGAGCAGTACTTC.

This chain uses TRBV19 with TRBJ2-3; 10 positions agree with TRBD2. The CDR3 is made up of 15 amino acids. Germline CDR1 reads LNHDA; CDR2 reads SQIVND (reference sequence). V dropped 8 bases and J dropped 3; count of bases not matched to a gene: 8. CDR3 coding DNA: TGTGCCAGTGGCCTTAGGACTAGCGGTACAGATACGCAGTATTTT. This sequence encodes CASGLRTSGTDTQYF.